Listed below are T cell receptor beta chains from one sample, sequenced in a study of blood T cell repertoires in COVID-19. The assay was immunoSEQ multiplex PCR, and TCRdb's table has in-frame clones only and misses some. The table includes hundreds of thousands of clones, nearly 85% detected once. The source material was peripheral blood. These receptors were taken from a woman aged 25 to 39 with COVID-19, enrolled during active disease. The conserved cysteine and the conserved F or W are not part of the CDR3 here.

TRBV30,TRBJ2-3,AWSVLGRGVEDTQY
TRBV29-1,TRBJ1-1,SVLLNTEAF
TRBV30,TRBJ1-1,AWSPLGPRNTEAF
TRBV9,TRBJ1-5,ASSTLAGNQPQH
TRBV7-3,TRBJ2-1,ATTGTSEYNEQF
TRBV29-1,TRBJ2-3,SVEGGSRTDTQY
TRBV19,TRBJ2-7,ASRSTGRMDEQY
TRBV5-1,TRBJ1-2,ASSFPDSGGYT
TRBV7-9,TRBJ2-7,ASSRDRGNYEQY
TRBV12-5,TRBJ2-3,ASGPGTSGSLETDTQY
TRBV7-7,TRBJ1-3,ASSPSPTAVTIY
TRBV7-3,TRBJ2-1,ASSLLGTSGNEQF
TRBV5-4,TRBJ2-3,ASRHGGVNTDTQY
TRBV7-3,TRBJ2-2,ASSPADRESGELF
TRBV5-1,TRBJ2-3,ASSLSGTDTQY
TRBV9,TRBJ1-5,ASSPRDSPFNQPQH
TRBV2,TRBJ1-2,ASIGQENYGYT
TRBV18,TRBJ1-5,ASSRDRGEPQH
TRBV19,TRBJ1-4,ASTSQGANEKLF
TRBV12-2,TRBJ1-2,ASRSKGEGVHYT
TRBV6-1,TRBJ1-2,ASSEASRTASYGYT
TRBV4-3,TRBJ2-1,ASSQDWTGGRNEQF
TRBV30,TRBJ1-6,AWSVSRLNSPLH
TRBV10-3,TRBJ1-2,AISEQGAVGYT
TRBV7-9,TRBJ1-2,ASSLESRNYGYT
TRBV6-6,TRBJ1-5,ASSLLTGLEARWPQH
TRBV6-5,TRBJ2-7,ASNPMGSDSYEQY
TRBV27,TRBJ1-1,ASSLFRGQPGGYTEAF
TRBV7-2,TRBJ2-5,ASSAAGSQETQY
TRBV18,TRBJ1-2,ASSAQQGMDGYT
TRBV30,TRBJ1-6,AWSRDRGLSPLH
TRBV5-1,TRBJ1-3,ASSLVSGDGNTIY
TRBV5-1,TRBJ1-2,ASRSGTVDYGYT
TRBV24-1,TRBJ2-1,ATSRTSGGMDEQF
TRBV4-1,TRBJ2-2,ASSQVSRGVDTGELF
TRBV5-8,TRBJ2-3,ASSLGQGITDTQY
TRBV7-2,TRBJ1-1,ASSSGRTWAEAF
TRBV4-2,TRBJ1-6,ASSLSGTGSQNSPLH
TRBV7-2,TRBJ2-2,ASRNRGTGELF
TRBV2,TRBJ1-4,ASKDMATNEKLF
TRBV9,TRBJ1-5,ASSVAGDGNQPQH
TRBV28,TRBJ1-5,ASSLLQGSQPQH
TRBV20-1,TRBJ2-5,SARGELLQY
TRBV9,TRBJ2-1,ASSPSRDRDNEQF
TRBV2,TRBJ2-3,ASSPTDTQY
TRBV7-9,TRBJ2-3,ASSEGLAASTDTQY
TRBV27,TRBJ1-2,ASSLQSANYGYT
TRBV11-1,TRBJ1-1,ASSEKPGSEAF
TRBV7-9,TRBJ2-5,ASSRGDGPEETQY
TRBV28,TRBJ2-3,ASSVVGRDFTDTQY
TRBV6-5,TRBJ1-6,ASSYSIWENSPLH
TRBV7-2,TRBJ2-7,ASSSDRGRYEQY
TRBV11-1,TRBJ1-1,ASSHGQGGGNTEAF
TRBV19,TRBJ1-6,ASSIDSRGDSPLH
TRBV5-4,TRBJ1-2,ASSLGTGGQGGYT